This T cell receptor beta chain was documented in a study of immune cell composition in non-small cell lung cancer. Regarding this clone: The antigen remains undetermined.

Some clones are missing from TCRdb's copy, which holds only in-frame ones; the method was immunoSEQ multiplex PCR. The repertoire holds about 9,000 clones, with 70% to 85% as singletons. Whole-study results and caveats: In adenocarcinoma, maximal tumour-associated clone frequency tracked TIL tumour reactivity. No significant correlation existed between pack-years smoked and tumour clonality.

Normal lung was sampled as far from the tumour as possible, at least 3 cm. Genomic DNA came from frozen unsorted single-cell suspensions. The material sequenced was non-adjacent lung tissue. The TCR comes from a human donor with non-small cell lung cancer.

The CDR3 here is CASSPPERTQYF. DNA for the CDR3: TGTGCCAGCAGCCCCCCCGAAAGGACCCAGTACTTC. The rearrangement links TRBV6-6 to TRBJ2-5; D is undetermined. Trimming took 6 bases from V and 7 from J, leaving 12 bases between them. The CDR3 has 12 amino acids. Germline CDR1 MNHNY, CDR2 SVGAGI (reference sequence).